Each of the 22 T cell receptor beta chains below was sequenced from the same sample in a study of blood T cell repertoires in COVID-19. Profiling relied on immunoSEQ multiplex PCR, and the TCRdb table lists in-frame clones only, not all of them. The sample holds tens of thousands of clones; approximately 84% are singletons and the top ten take approximately 11%. The specimen was peripheral blood. The origin of the receptors is a man in his sixties with COVID-19, enrolled during active disease.

The J gene is TRBJ2-1, the V gene TRBV6-1, with 16 positions matching TRBD2. There are 19 residues in the CDR3. CDR1 is MNHNS and CDR2 is SASEGT in the germline V gene. The J segment lost 8 bases and the V segment lost 3 bases, leaving 13 bases of the junction unmatched. As DNA, the CDR3 is TGTGCCAGCAGTGACACCTACCCGGGACTAGCGGGGGGGAGGGATGAGCAGTTCTTC. Its translation: CASSDTYPGLAGGRDEQFF.

This sequence joins TRBV5-1 and TRBJ2-6; TRBD2 matches at 7 bases. With 3 bases clipped from V and 3 bases from J, the junction kept 12 bases outside the gene matches. This CDR3 has 18 amino acids. The germline V gene has CDR1 SGHRS and CDR2 YFSETQ. The CDR3: CASSSMTSPLGGANVLTF. In DNA form, the CDR3 reads TGCGCCAGCAGCTCTATGACTAGCCCCCTTGGTGGGGCCAACGTCCTGACTTTC.

The gene calls are TRBV30 and TRBJ2-3; tentative D call: TRBD2 (7 bases). V was shortened by 3 bases and J by 1 base, with 17 bases between the two germline ends. Germline CDR1 reads GTSNPN; CDR2 reads SVGIG (reference sequence). The CDR3 contains 16 residues. The CDR3 sequence is CAWSRRIGGGTDTQYF. The CDR3 region has the DNA TGTGCCTGGAGCCGGCGGATAGGGGGGGGCACAGATACGCAGTATTTT.

The chain employs TRBV28 and TRBJ1-2; 7 nucleotides align to TRBD1. V was clipped by 3 bases and J by 3 bases; unmatched bases: 4. The CDR3 length is 14 residues. Germline V gene sequence: CDR1 MDHEN, CDR2 SYDVKM. In nucleotides, the CDR3 is TGTGCCAGCAGTTTGGCGGGACAGTACTATGGCTACACCTTC. This translates into CASSLAGQYYGYTF.

The rearrangement links TRBV5-4 to TRBJ2-5; TRBD1 matches 10 bases. J lost 5 bases, V lost 5 bases, and 9 bases had no gene match. The CDR3 is 15 residues long. CDR1 is SGHNT and CDR2 is YYREEE in the germline V gene (reference sequence). The CDR3 region has the DNA TGTGCCAGCAGTGCCGGGACAGGGGATTGGGAGACCCAGTACTTC. Amino acids: CASSAGTGDWETQYF.

J is TRBJ2-5 and V is TRBV19; D is possibly TRBD2 (6 bases). Per germline, CDR1 LNHDA and CDR2 SQIVND (reference sequence). The CDR3 extends over 15 amino acids. Trimming cost V 5 bases and J 5 bases, with 18 bases left between them. CDR3 sequence: CASSLTSTPWETQYF. CDR3 DNA: TGTGCCAGTAGTCTTACTAGCACCCCCTGGGAGACCCAGTACTTC.

The chain couples TRBV7-3 to TRBJ1-5; D may be TRBD1 (6 bases). Trimming took off 4 bases at V and 0 bases at J, with 19 bases between the two ends. Per the germline V gene, CDR1 is SGHTA and CDR2 is FQGTGA. The CDR3 has 18 residues. The CDR3 region has the DNA TGTGCCAGCAGCTGGCTACGTCCCGGGACACATAGCAATCAGCCCCAGCATTTT. Translated, it gives CASSWLRPGTHSNQPQHF.

The V call is TRBV20-1, the J call TRBJ2-4; no reliable D call. CDR3 length: 11 residues. Trimming removed 5 bases from V and 6 bases from J, with 8 bases in between. Germline V gives CDR1 DFQATT, CDR2 SNEGSKA (reference sequence). The CDR3 nucleotides read TGCAGTGCTCCCCTAGGAAACATTCAGTACTTC. Protein: CSAPLGNIQYF.

The chain uses TRBV12-5 and TRBJ1-5; D is unresolved. The CDR3 totals 17 residues. Germline loops: CDR1 LGHNT, CDR2 FRNRAP. The germline V and J ends were trimmed by 0 bases and 3 bases, with 15 bases remaining between them. Written as DNA, the CDR3 is TGTGCTAGTGGTTTGGTAGTAACCGGTAGTTACAATCAGCCCCAGCATTTT. Translated, it gives CASGLVVTGSYNQPQHF.

The V call is TRBV5-4, the J call TRBJ2-1, with 8 bases aligning to TRBD1. This CDR3 comprises 15 residues. V was clipped by 5 bases and J by 6 bases; unmatched bases: 10. Germline V lookup: CDR1 SGHNT, CDR2 YYREEE (reference sequence). This CDR3 is CASSPTGTGGNEQFF. The CDR3 DNA reads as TGTGCCAGCAGTCCGACCGGGACAGGCGGCAATGAGCAGTTCTTC.

V and J are TRBV9 and TRBJ1-4; 7 nucleotides line up with TRBD1. With 3 bases clipped from V and 5 bases from J, the junction kept 10 bases outside the gene matches. Germline V gives CDR1 SGDLS, CDR2 YYNGEE. The CDR3 covers 16 residues. For the CDR3, the DNA is TGTGCCAGCAGCGCAACCCCGGGACAGCAGAATGAAAAACTGTTTTTT. Its protein product is CASSATPGQQNEKLFF.

The gene calls are TRBV6-5 and TRBJ1-1; 8 nucleotides line up with TRBD1. Germline loops: CDR1 MNHEY, CDR2 SVGAGI. This CDR3 is 13 amino acids long. The junction had 4 bases not matched to a gene; V was cut back by 6 bases and J by 4 bases. CDR3 nucleotide sequence: TGTGCCAGCAGAATTACAGGGGGCACTGAAGCTTTCTTT. Protein sequence: CASRITGGTEAFF.

This clone has only one observation. This sequence joins TRBV5-4 and TRBJ2-7, with 7 bases fitting TRBD1. CDR1 and CDR2 from the germline V gene are SGHNT and YYREEE (reference sequence). This CDR3 is 14 amino acids long. V lost 4 bases to trimming and J lost 6 bases; unmatched junction nucleotides: 10. Written as DNA, the CDR3 is TGTGCCAGCAGCGTGACAGGGATCCCCCCCGAGCAGTACTTC. This gives the protein CASSVTGIPPEQYF. The full variable domain, completed using reference TRBV5-4 and TRBJ2-7, is ETGVTQSPTHLIKTRGQQVTLRCSSQSGHNTVSWYQQALGQGPQFIFQYYREEENGRGNFPPRFSGLQFPNYSSELNVNALELDDSALYLCASSVTGIPPEQYFGPGTRLTVT.

This clone has just one count. The chain joins TRBV2 to TRBJ1-6; TRBD1 agrees at 9 bases. The CDR3 loop spans 15 amino acids. Per the germline V gene, CDR1 is SNHLY and CDR2 is FYNNEI. V was pared by 3 bases and J by 10 bases, with 7 bases of the junction left unmatched. The CDR3 coding sequence is TGTGCCAGCAGTGAGATACAGGGGGCACGGTCACCCCTCCACTTT. This encodes CASSEIQGARSPLHF.

The chain has TRBV7-3 and TRBJ2-2, with 11 bases lining up with TRBD1. Per the germline V gene, CDR1 is SGHTA and CDR2 is FQGTGA. The trim removed 5 bases at V and 5 bases at J, leaving 1 base unmatched. This CDR3 has 14 amino acids. The CDR3 loop is CASSGTGGTGELFF. CDR3 sequence (DNA): TGTGCCAGCAGCGGGACAGGGGGGACCGGGGAGCTGTTTTTT.

The gene calls are TRBV2 and TRBJ1-6, with D uncertain. The V end lost 3 bases, the J end lost 7 bases, and 4 bases lay between the germline ends. Germline loops: CDR1 SNHLY, CDR2 FYNNEI. There are 12 residues in the CDR3. The CDR3 loop reads CASSESNSPLHF. The CDR3 nucleotides are TGTGCCAGCAGTGAGTCGAATTCACCCCTCCACTTT.

The V and J genes are TRBV18 and TRBJ1-1, with D possibly matching TRBD1 (5 bases). This CDR3 is 13 amino acids long. Germline-derived CDR1 and CDR2 are KGHSH and LQKENI. Between the trimmed V and J ends, which lost 6 bases and 1 base, there was a span of 9 bases. The CDR3 is CASSAGPNTEAFF. The CDR3 DNA is TGTGCCAGCTCGGCAGGGCCGAACACTGAAGCTTTCTTT. Full variable domain (rest looked up from reference TRBV18 and TRBJ1-1): NAGVMQNPRHLVRRRGQEARLRCSPMKGHSHVYWYRQLPEEGLKFMVYLQKENIIDESGMPKERFSAEFPKEGPSILRIQQVVRGDSAAYFCASSAGPNTEAFFGQGTRLTVV.

There are many counts of this clone. CDR3 residues: CASGDWEREQYF. The CDR3 nucleotides read TGTGCCAGCGGGGACTGGGAGCGCGAGCAGTACTTC. The chain combines TRBV5-4 with TRBJ2-7; TRBD2 is a possible D gene (6 bases). Between the trimmed V and J ends, which lost 7 bases and 6 bases, there was a span of 14 bases. The CDR3 totals 12 residues. Germline assignment: CDR1 SGHNT and CDR2 YYREEE (reference sequence).

The chain employs TRBV20-1 and TRBJ1-1; D ambiguous. Germline CDR1 DFQATT, CDR2 SNEGSKA (reference sequence). The V end lost 6 bases, the J end lost 1 base, and 12 bases lay between the germline ends. This CDR3 is 13 amino acids long. The CDR3 DNA follows: TGCAGTGCGAGTCTATTTGAGAACACTGAAGCTTTCTTT. Translated, it gives CSASLFENTEAFF.

In this sample, this clone turned up a few times. The V call is TRBV4-2, the J call TRBJ2-3; 12 bases are shared with TRBD2. The CDR3 is made up of 18 amino acids. The germline V gene encodes CDR1 LGHNA and CDR2 YNFKEQ. V was pared by 1 base and J by 1 base, with 6 bases of the junction left unmatched. CDR3 sequence (DNA): TGTGCCAGCAGCCAAGCCGTATGGACTAGCGGGGGCACAGATACGCAGTATTTT. It translates to CASSQAVWTSGGTDTQYF.

The chain combines TRBV10-1 with TRBJ2-1, with TRBD2 identical over 10 bases. V lost 3 bases, J lost 4 bases, and 0 bases stayed unmatched. This CDR3 region has 14 residues. Germline lookup yields CDR1 WNHNN and CDR2 SYGVQD (reference sequence). This chain's CDR3 is CASSELAGYNEQFF. The CDR3 region has the DNA TGCGCCAGCAGTGAACTAGCGGGATACAATGAGCAGTTCTTC.

This sequence joins TRBV2 and TRBJ1-2; 7 bases fit TRBD1. Per germline, CDR1 SNHLY and CDR2 FYNNEI. The CDR3 length is 12 residues. With V trimmed by 9 bases and J by 5 bases, 6 bases remained unmatched. CDR3 region: CASTQGRYGYTF. CDR3 sequence (DNA): TGTGCCAGTACACAGGGGAGGTATGGCTACACCTTC.